The 2 T cell receptor beta chains below come from one sample, sequenced in a study of blood T cell repertoires in COVID-19 (dated by TCRdb to 2018 to 2020). The library was generated by the immunoSEQ multiplex PCR assay. Drawn from immuneACCESS, this table holds only the in-frame rearrangements with V and J called that TCRdb kept. Clones are partly lost; checked studies trace under half to an unresolved V gene and leave the rest unexplained. For this sample there are 110,000 or so clones; approximately 87% appear just once. The ten largest clonotypes hold about 2.1% of the sample. The specimen sequenced was peripheral blood. Receptors originate from a woman between 50 and 59 years old with acute or convalescent COVID-19.

This chain uses TRBV6-1 with TRBJ1-2; weak D call: TRBD1 (5 bases). The CDR3 consists of 16 residues. Germline V CDR1 and CDR2: MNHNS, SASEGT. V dropped 0 bases and J dropped 4 bases, with 15 bases sitting between them. Written as DNA, the CDR3 is TGTGCCAGCAGTGAAGCGAGGCAGGGAAGAGGCTATGGCTACACCTTC. Translation: CASSEARQGRGYGYTF.

The J gene is TRBJ1-1, the V gene TRBV25-1; D unresolved. V was cut by 1 base and J by 4 bases, with 4 bases left in between. CDR1 and CDR2 (germline): MGHDK, SYGVNS. CDR3 size: 12 residues. CDR3 sequence reads: CASSEWPTEAFF. CDR3 sequence (DNA): TGTGCCAGCAGTGAATGGCCCACTGAAGCTTTCTTT.